The TCR beta chain under discussion was sequenced for a study of shared clonotypes between healthy human individuals. On the study more broadly: Each donor contributed plates that comprised three CD4 naive, three CD4 memory, two CD8 naive and one CD8 memory.

Study-level findings and limits: In this cohort, only blood was sampled, and tissue repertoires likely differ.

Partitioning of CD4+ cells yielded a CD45RA+ naive subset and a CD45RA-negative memory subset. The CDR3 contains 14 residues. Germline V CDR1 and CDR2: SGHRS, YFSETQ. Between the trimmed V and J ends, which lost 4 bases and 5 bases, there was a span of 13 bases. Genomic DNA per cell subset filled all wells of several immunoSEQ plates. Assay used: immunoSEQ multiplex PCR; TCRdb lists only in-frame clones, some missing. The sample yields more than 850,000 clones, about 80% seen once. This clone was seen more than once but under ten times. The antigen is not known. V usage is TRBV5-1 and J usage is TRBJ2-4; weak D call: TRBD2 (5 bases). The sequenced sample consisted of memory CD4+ T cells from PBMCs. As for subset: CD45RA-negative fraction. This clonotype originated in a man younger than 35 in good health. Some clones in this sample may be carry-over from other donors' samples. The CDR3 nucleotides read TGCGCCAGCAGCCCGGGATACACACAAAACATTCAGTACTTC. Its protein is CASSPGYTQNIQYF.